This T cell receptor (beta chain) was sequenced in a study of T cell changes during pregnancy in multiple sclerosis. This clone was seen once. Germline CDR1 and CDR2: SGHTA and FQGNSA. The length of the CDR3 is 15 residues. Trimming left V 2 bases short and J 3 bases short, with 13 bases between. TCRdb's copy holds only in-frame clones and misses some; the assay was immunoSEQ multiplex PCR. The sample has 50,000 to 65,000 clones; about nine tenths are singletons. This clonotype was obtained from a female donor with multiple sclerosis, enrolled in a pregnancy study. The sample consisted of peripheral blood, taken in the second trimester of pregnancy. The chain links TRBV7-2 to TRBJ1-2; TRBD1 might be the D (6 bases). The CDR3 loop is CASSLRAGVDYGYTF. As DNA, the CDR3 is TGTGCCAGCAGCTTAAGGGCAGGGGTTGACTATGGCTACACCTTC.